This passage covers 3 T cell receptor beta chains from one sample sequenced in a study of blood T cell dynamics during melanoma immunotherapy. Only in-frame clones appear in the TCRdb table, and some are missing; sequencing was by immunoSEQ multiplex PCR. The table includes over 9,000 clones, roughly 83% detected once. Time point in this sample: week 3, after first cycle of checkpoint inhibitor. Sequenced here: blood, sampled from a patient treated with checkpoint blockade. The source is a human donor with melanoma.

The genes are TRBV4-1 and TRBJ2-5, with D tentatively TRBD1 (5 bases). CDR3 size: 14 residues. The V end lost 4 bases, the J end lost 6 bases, and 15 bases lay between the germline ends. Per the germline V gene, CDR1 is MGHRA and CDR2 is YSYEKL. CDR3 coding DNA: TGCGCCAGCAGCCCGATAGGGGAAGGAAAGACCCAGTACTTC. Protein sequence: CASSPIGEGKTQYF.

This chain connects TRBV28 to TRBJ2-7, with 8 bases fitting TRBD2. Looked up from germline, CDR1 is MDHEN and CDR2 is SYDVKM. The CDR3 runs 14 residues. J was trimmed by 8 bases and V by 7 bases; bases with no gene match: 13. The CDR3, as DNA: TGTGCCAGCAAGTTGGGCGGGGGGCGCTTCCAGCAGTACTTC. Residues: CASKLGGGRFQQYF.

Regarding this clone: At one end the junction does not follow the germline gene, possibly because of a read error. This chain connects TRBV19 to TRBJ1-2; D remains unclear. The CDR3 totals 14 residues. Germline lookup yields CDR1 LNHDA and CDR2 SQIVND (reference sequence). In DNA form, the CDR3 reads TGTGCCAGTAGTAATTCGGATCGTAACTATGTCTACACCTTC. This translates into CASSNSDRNYVYTF.